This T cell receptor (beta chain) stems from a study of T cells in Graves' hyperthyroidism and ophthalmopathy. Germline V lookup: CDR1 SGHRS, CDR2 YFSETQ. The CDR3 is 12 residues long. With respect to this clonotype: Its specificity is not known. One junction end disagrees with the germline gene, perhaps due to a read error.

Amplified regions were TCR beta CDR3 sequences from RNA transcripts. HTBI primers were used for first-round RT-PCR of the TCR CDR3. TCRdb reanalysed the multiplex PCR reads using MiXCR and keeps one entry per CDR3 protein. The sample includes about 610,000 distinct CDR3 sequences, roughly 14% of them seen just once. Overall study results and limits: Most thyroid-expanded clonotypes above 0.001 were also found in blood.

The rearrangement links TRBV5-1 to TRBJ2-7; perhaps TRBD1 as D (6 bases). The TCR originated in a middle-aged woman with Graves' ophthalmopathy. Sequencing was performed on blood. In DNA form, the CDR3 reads TGCGCCAGCAGCTTGGAGGGTACAGGGCTGTTCTTC. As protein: CASSLEGTGLFF.